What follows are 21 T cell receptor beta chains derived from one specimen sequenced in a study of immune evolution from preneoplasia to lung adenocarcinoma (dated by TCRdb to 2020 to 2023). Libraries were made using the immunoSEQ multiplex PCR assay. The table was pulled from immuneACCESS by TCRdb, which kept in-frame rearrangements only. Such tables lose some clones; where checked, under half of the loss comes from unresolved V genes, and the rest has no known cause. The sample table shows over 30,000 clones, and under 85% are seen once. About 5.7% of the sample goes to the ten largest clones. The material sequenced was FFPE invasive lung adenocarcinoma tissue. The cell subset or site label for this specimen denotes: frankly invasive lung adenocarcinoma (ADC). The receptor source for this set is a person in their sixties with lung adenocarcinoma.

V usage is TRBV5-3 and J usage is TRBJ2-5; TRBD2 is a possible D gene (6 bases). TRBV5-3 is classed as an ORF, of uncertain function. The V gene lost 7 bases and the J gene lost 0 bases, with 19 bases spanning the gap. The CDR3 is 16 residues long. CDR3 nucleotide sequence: TGTGCCAGAGTTAATATTCGCGGGACGTACCAAGAGACCCAGTACTTC. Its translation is CARVNIRGTYQETQYF.

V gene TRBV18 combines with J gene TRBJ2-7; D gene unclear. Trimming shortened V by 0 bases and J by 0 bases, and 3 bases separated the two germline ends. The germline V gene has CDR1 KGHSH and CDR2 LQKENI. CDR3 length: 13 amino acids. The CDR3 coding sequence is TGTGCCAGCTCACCACCTTTCTCCTACGAGCAGTACTTC. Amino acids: CASSPPFSYEQYF.

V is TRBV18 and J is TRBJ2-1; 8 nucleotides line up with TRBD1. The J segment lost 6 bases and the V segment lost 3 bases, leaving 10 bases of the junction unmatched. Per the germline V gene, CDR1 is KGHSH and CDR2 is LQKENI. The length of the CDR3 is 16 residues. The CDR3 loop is CASSPRTGLKRNEQFF. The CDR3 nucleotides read TGTGCCAGCTCACCTCGGACAGGGCTCAAGCGCAATGAGCAGTTCTTC.

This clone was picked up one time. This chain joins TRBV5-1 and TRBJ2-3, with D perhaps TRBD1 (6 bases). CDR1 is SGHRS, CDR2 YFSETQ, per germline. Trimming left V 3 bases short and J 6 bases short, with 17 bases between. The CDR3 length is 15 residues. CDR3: CASSSHAQGLDTQYF. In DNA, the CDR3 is TGCGCCAGCAGCTCCCATGCGCAGGGGTTGGATACGCAGTATTTT.

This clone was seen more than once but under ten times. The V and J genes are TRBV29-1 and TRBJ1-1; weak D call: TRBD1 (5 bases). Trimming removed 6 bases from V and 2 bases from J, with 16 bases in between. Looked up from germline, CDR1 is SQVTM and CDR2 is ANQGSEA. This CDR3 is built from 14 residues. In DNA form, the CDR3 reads TGCAGCGTCGCTGGGACTGCGGATAACACTGAAGCTTTCTTT. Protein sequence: CSVAGTADNTEAFF.

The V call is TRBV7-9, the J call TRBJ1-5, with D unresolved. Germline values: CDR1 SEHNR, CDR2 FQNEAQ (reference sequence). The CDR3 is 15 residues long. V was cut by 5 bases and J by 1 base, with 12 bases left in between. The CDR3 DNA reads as TGTGCCAGCAGCCGGACTAACCCGAGCAATCAGCCCCAGCATTTT. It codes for CASSRTNPSNQPQHF.

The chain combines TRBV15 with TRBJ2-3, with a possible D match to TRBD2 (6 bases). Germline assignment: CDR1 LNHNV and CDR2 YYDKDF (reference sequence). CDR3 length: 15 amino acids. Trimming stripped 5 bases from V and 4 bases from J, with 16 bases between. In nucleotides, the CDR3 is TGTGCCACCAGCGGAGGACTGGGGGGTGCAGATACGCAGTATTTT. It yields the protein CATSGGLGGADTQYF.

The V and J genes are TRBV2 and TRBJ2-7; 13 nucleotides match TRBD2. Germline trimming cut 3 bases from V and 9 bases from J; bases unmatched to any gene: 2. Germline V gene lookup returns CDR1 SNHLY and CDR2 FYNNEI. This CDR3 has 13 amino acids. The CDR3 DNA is TGTGCCAGCAGTGACGGACTAGCGGGAGTGCAGTACTTC. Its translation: CASSDGLAGVQYF.

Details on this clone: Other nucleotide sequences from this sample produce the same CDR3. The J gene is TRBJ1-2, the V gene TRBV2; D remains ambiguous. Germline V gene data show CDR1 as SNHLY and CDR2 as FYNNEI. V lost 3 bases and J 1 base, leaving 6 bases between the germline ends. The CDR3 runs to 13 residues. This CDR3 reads CASSDSGNYGYTF. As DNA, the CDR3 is TGTGCCAGCAGTGACAGCGGTAACTATGGCTACACCTTC. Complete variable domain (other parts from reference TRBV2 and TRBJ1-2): EPEVTQTPSHQVTQMGQEVILRCVPISNHLYFYWYRQILGQKVEFLVSFYNNEISEKSEIFDDQFSVERPDGSNFTLKIRSTKLEDSAMYFCASSDSGNYGYTFGSGTRLTVV.

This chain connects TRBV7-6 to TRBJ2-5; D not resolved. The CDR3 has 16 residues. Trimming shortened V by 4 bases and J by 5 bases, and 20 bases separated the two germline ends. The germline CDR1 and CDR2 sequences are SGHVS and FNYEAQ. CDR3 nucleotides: TGTGCCAGCAGCTATTCTCATAGGATAGCTACGGAGACCCAGTACTTC. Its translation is CASSYSHRIATETQYF.

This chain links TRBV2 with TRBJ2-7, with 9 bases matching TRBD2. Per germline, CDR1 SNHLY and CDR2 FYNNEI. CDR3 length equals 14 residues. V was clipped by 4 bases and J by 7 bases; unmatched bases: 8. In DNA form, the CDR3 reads TGTGCCAGCAGTGTGGCGGGAGGGCTAGGGGAGCAGTACTTC. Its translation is CASSVAGGLGEQYF.

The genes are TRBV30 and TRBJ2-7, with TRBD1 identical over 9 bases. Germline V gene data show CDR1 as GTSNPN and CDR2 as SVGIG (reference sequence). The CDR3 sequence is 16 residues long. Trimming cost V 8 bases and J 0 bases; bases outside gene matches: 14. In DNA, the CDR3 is TGTGCCGGTACCGGGACAGGGAATTTCCGCTCCTACGAGCAGTACTTC. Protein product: CAGTGTGNFRSYEQYF.

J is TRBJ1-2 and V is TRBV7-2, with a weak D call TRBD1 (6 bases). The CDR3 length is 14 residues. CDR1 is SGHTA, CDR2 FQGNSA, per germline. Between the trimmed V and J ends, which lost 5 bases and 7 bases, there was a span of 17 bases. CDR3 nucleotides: TGTGCCAGCAGCCAGAGTCCGACAGGTCGTGGCTACACCTTC. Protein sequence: CASSQSPTGRGYTF. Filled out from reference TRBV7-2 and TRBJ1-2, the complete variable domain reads GAGVSQSPSNKVTEKGKDVELRCDPISGHTALYWYRQSLGQGLEFLIYFQGNSAPDKSGLPSDRFSAERTGGSVSTLTIQRTQQEDSAVYLCASSQSPTGRGYTFGSGTRLTVV.

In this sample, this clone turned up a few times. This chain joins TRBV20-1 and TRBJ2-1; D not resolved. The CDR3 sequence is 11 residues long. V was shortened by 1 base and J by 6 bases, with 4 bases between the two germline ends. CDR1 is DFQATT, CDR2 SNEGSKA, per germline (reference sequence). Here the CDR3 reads CSARVGNEQFF. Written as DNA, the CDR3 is TGCAGTGCTAGAGTTGGCAATGAGCAGTTCTTC.

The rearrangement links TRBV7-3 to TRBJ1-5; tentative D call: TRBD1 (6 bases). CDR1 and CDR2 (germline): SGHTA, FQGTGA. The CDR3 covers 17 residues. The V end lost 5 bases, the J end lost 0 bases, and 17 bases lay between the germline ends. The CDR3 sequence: CASSPSRGWYSNQPQHF. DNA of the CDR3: TGTGCCAGCAGCCCAAGCAGGGGATGGTATAGCAATCAGCCCCAGCATTTT.

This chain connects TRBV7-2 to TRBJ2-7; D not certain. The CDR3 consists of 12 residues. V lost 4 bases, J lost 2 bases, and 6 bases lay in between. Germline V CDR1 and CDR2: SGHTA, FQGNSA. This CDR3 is CASSSTPYEQYF. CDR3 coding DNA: TGTGCCAGCAGCTCGACACCCTACGAGCAGTACTTC.

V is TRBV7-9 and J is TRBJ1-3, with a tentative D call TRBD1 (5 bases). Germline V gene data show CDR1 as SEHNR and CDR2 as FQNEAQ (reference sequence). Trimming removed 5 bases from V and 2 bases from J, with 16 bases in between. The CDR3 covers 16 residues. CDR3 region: CASSEGQPRAGNTIYF. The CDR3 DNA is TGTGCCAGCAGCGAAGGACAACCCCGCGCTGGAAACACCATATATTTT. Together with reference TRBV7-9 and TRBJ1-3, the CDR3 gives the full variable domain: DTGVSQNPRHKITKRGQNVTFRCDPISEHNRLYWYRQTLGQGPEFLTYFQNEAQLEKSRLLSDRFSAERPKGSFSTLEIQRTEQGDSAMYLCASSEGQPRAGNTIYFGEGSWLTVV.

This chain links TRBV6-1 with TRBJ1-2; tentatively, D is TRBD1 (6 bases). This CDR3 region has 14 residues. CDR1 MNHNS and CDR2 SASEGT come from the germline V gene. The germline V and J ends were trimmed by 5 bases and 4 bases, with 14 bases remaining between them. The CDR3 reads CASSRTDTSYGYTF. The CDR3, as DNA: TGTGCCAGCAGTAGGACAGATACCTCCTATGGCTACACCTTC.

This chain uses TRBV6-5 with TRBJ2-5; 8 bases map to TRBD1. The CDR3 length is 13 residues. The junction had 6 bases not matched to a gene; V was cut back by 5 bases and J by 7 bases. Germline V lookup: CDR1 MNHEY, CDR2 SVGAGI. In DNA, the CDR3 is TGTGCCAGCAGTCCAGGGACAGGCGGGACCCAGTACTTC. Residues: CASSPGTGGTQYF.

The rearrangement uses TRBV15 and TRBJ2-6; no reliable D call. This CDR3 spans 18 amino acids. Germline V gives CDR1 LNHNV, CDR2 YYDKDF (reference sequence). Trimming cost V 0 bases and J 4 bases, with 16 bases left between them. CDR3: CATSREAGPRLGANVLTF. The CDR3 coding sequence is TGTGCCACCAGCAGAGAAGCAGGACCTCGGCTCGGGGCCAACGTCCTGACTTTC.

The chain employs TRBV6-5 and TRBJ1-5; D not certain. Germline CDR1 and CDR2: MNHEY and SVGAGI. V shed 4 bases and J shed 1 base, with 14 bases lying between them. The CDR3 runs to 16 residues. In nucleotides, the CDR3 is TGTGCCAGCAGTTCCACGTGGACGGGGAGCAATCAGCCCCAGCATTTT. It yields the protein CASSSTWTGSNQPQHF.